This TCR beta chain came from a study of blood T cell repertoires in COVID-19. Study-level background: Acute and convalescent COVID-19 samples came from the United States, Italy and Spain. PBMCs, B-cell-depleted T cells, or T cells provided the cDNA or gDNA that made up the material.

Authors' methods: It was from reference gene primer amplification that nucleated cell counts were estimated. Data came from immunoSEQ multiplex PCR; TCRdb stores just in-frame clones and leaves some out. V, J and clone size reflect that table, while D and trimming were determined from the DNA. The table includes more than 80,000 clones, roughly 70% detected once. J was trimmed by 0 bases and V by 4 bases; bases with no gene match: 5. The V gene's germline CDR1 is LGHDT and CDR2 YNNKEL (reference sequence). The CDR3 spans 15 residues. Sequenced input: peripheral blood. The chain recombines TRBV3-1 (or the pseudogene TRBV3-2) with TRBJ1-2, with 7 bases that match TRBD1. This receptor was taken from a woman between 55 and 75 years old in a cohort sampled during active or convalescent COVID-19. CDR3 amino acids: CASSPEGAPNYGYTF. For the CDR3, the DNA is TGTGCCAGCAGCCCCGAGGGGGCGCCTAACTATGGCTACACCTTC.